A selection of T cell receptor beta chains follows, all from one sample in a study of OX40 agonist ivuxolimab in advanced cancers. Profiled with immunoSEQ multiplex PCR; TCRdb holds only in-frame clones, not every one. The sample lists 50,000 to 70,000 clones, 65% to 85% occurring once. The material sequenced was CD4+ or CD8+ T cells sorted from blood, taken in a trial of the OX40 agonist ivuxolimab. These receptors all stem from an adult with an advanced solid tumor such as melanoma, head and neck, liver or kidney cancer. CDR3s include the opening cysteine and the closing phenylalanine or tryptophan. The D gene is left open where the match is weak. Only some rows state a clone size, as once, few, many or a class for expanded clones.

>TRBD2|-|TRBJ2-7|TRBV6-1
TGTGCCAGCAGACTAGCGGGGGACCACTCCTACGAGCAGTACTTC
CASRLAGDHSYEQYF
>-|once|TRBJ1-1|TRBV5-4
TGTGCCAGCAGCTTGGACAGGGCGAACACTGAAGCTTTCTTT
CASSLDRANTEAFF
>TRBD1|-|TRBJ1-6|TRBV15
TGTGCCACCAGCAGATCGACAGGGACCGATTCACCCCTCCACTTT
CATSRSTGTDSPLHF
>-|-|TRBJ1-2|TRBV30
TGTGCCTGGAGTACAGGGAACTATGGCTACACCTTC
CAWSTGNYGYTF
>-|few|TRBJ1-6|TRBV7-2
TGTGCCAGCAGCAGGGTCGCAGGCTCCTATAATTCACCCCTCCACTTT
CASSRVAGSYNSPLHF
>TRBD2|once|TRBJ2-2|TRBV19
TGTGCCAGTATTATTAGCGGGAGGGCAAACACCGGGGAGCTGTTTTTT
CASIISGRANTGELFF
>-|-|TRBJ1-5|TRBV2
TGTGCCAGCAGTGCCAATAGCAATCAGCCCCAGCATTTT
CASSANSNQPQHF
>-|-|TRBJ1-6|TRBV7-3
TGTGCCAGCAGCTTATTCCACGGTCGGGATTCACCCCTCCACTTT
CASSLFHGRDSPLHF
>TRBD1|once|TRBJ1-4|TRBV15
TGTGCCACCAGCAGCGGAAGGACAGGAGCTAATGAAAAACTGTTTTTT
CATSSGRTGANEKLFF
>-|-|TRBJ2-1|TRBV20-1
TGCAGTGCTTCCTCGTATGAGCAGTTCTTC
CSASSYEQFF
>-|-|TRBJ2-4|TRBV11-2
TGTGCCAGCAGCTCGGACTTGATAGCCAAAAACATTCAGTACTTC
CASSSDLIAKNIQYF
>TRBD1|-|TRBJ1-6|TRBV4-2
TGTGCCAGCAGCCAAGCAGGGGGATACCCGTGGCCAAATTCACCCCTCCACTTT
CASSQAGGYPWPNSPLHF
>TRBD1|-|TRBJ1-2|TRBV28
TGTGCCAGCGTGACAGGGCGTAACTATGGCTACACCTTC
CASVTGRNYGYTF
>-|-|TRBJ1-1|TRBV15
TGTGCCACCAGGCCAGGACGGCAAATGAACACTGAAGCTTTCTTT
CATRPGRQMNTEAFF
>-|once|TRBJ1-1|TRBV7-6
TGTGCCAGCAGCCCCTGGGGGCAGGTGGGTGAAGCTTTCTTT
CASSPWGQVGEAFF
>-|once|TRBJ2-3|TRBV2
TGTGCCAGCAGCGGGGACACTAGAGTAACGCAGTATTTT
CASSGDTRVTQYF
>TRBD1|-|TRBJ1-2|TRBV27
TGTGCCAGCAGTTTTACCCAGGGGGTTGACTATGGCTACACCTTC
CASSFTQGVDYGYTF
>-|-|TRBJ2-3|TRBV6-8
TGTGCCAGCAGTTACGACTACCGTACGTGCACAGATACGCAGTATTTT
CASSYDYRTCTDTQYF